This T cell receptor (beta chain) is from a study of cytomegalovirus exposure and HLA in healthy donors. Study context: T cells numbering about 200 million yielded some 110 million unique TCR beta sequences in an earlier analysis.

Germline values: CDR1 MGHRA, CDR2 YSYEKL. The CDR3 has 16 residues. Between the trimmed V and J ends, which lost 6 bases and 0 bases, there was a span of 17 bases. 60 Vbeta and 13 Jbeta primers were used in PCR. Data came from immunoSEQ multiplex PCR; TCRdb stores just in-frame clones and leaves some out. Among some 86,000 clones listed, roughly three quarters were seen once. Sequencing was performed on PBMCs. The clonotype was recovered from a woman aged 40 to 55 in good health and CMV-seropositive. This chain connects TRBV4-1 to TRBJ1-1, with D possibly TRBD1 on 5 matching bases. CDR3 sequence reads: CASRLTLTGMNTEAFF. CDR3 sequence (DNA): TGCGCCAGCAGACTTACTCTTACAGGCATGAACACTGAAGCTTTCTTT.